This TCR beta chain was identified in a study of T cells expressing NK-cell markers. Study background: Underlying the TCR beta repertoires were sorted CD3+CD56+NKG2C+, CD3+CD56+NKG2C- and CD3+CD56-NKG2C+ T cells. Eight donors were sequenced, of whom seven were HCMV-seropositive, while the remaining one was HCMV-seronegative.

CDR3 length: 13 amino acids. CDR1 is DFQATT, CDR2 SNEGSKA, per germline (reference sequence). TCRdb reprocessed the 5' RACE reads and reports one entry per CDR3 protein, with no DNA. The record lists 300,000 to 500,000 distinct CDR3 sequences, of which the ten most abundant hold 9.5% to 12%. The sequencing sample was made of blood T cells: a sorted CD56 or NKG2C T cell subset, CD4+ or CD8+ T cells, or bulk PBMC T cells (not recorded which). The source of this sequence is a woman aged 45 to 65 in good health. This sequence joins TRBV20-1 and TRBJ2-3; TCRdb picks TRBD2, but there is no DNA to check that call. The CDR3 region is CSARDRLVGTQYF.